This section outlines one TCR beta chain sequence together with its context. Its antigen remains unknown. These data belong to a study of cytomegalovirus exposure and HLA in healthy donors. Study-wide points: An analysis that was carried out later associated some 17,000 TCR beta sequences with HLA alleles at 0.05 false discovery rate.

The PCR was carried out with 60 Vbeta primers and 13 Jbeta primers. Profiled with immunoSEQ multiplex PCR; TCRdb holds only in-frame clones, not every one. Of 100,000 to 150,000 clones detected, 78% appear once; the ten largest clones hold approximately 1.6%. V was shortened by 2 bases and J by 0 bases, with 11 bases between the two germline ends. Germline V lookup: CDR1 MGHRA, CDR2 YSYEKL. The CDR3 is 15 amino acids. The genes are TRBV4-1 and TRBJ2-7, with D perhaps TRBD1 (6 bases). The receptor was derived from a woman aged 18-29 years in good health and CMV-seronegative. The specimen sequenced was PBMCs. The CDR3 protein is CASSQFDRSSYEQYF. CDR3 nucleotides: TGCGCCAGCAGCCAATTCGACAGGAGCTCCTACGAGCAGTACTTC.